Listed below are T cell receptor beta chains from one sample, sequenced in a study of blood T cell repertoires in COVID-19. Clones were read by immunoSEQ multiplex PCR, and TCRdb kept only the in-frame ones, dropping some. Here the sample spans 45,000 to 65,000 clones, around 92% being singletons. The source material was peripheral blood. These TCRs come from an older man with active or convalescent COVID-19. CDR3s include the opening cysteine and the closing phenylalanine or tryptophan. A D gene is named only where the DNA matches it firmly. Clone size is not always given. Where it is, it says once, few, many or a class for expanded clones.

j_gene: TRBJ1-2; d_gene: TRBD1; v_gene: TRBV7-2; abundance: -; CDR3nt: TGTGCCAGCAGCCTAGCGCGGGACAGGCAAACCTATGGCTACACCTTC; CDR3aa: CASSLARDRQTYGYTF
j_gene: TRBJ2-1; d_gene: TRBD2; v_gene: TRBV7-9; abundance: -; CDR3nt: TGTGCCAGCAGCTTAGCCGGCGGGAGGGGTTCCAATGAGCAGTTCTTC; CDR3aa: CASSLAGGRGSNEQFF
j_gene: TRBJ2-7; d_gene: -; v_gene: TRBV28; abundance: -; CDR3nt: TGTGCCACCCGGGGAGGAGGAACCTACGAGCAGTACTTC; CDR3aa: CATRGGGTYEQYF
j_gene: TRBJ2-2; d_gene: TRBD1; v_gene: TRBV18; abundance: -; CDR3nt: TGTGCCAGCTCACCCTCCTTGGACAGGGGAAACACCGGGGAGCTGTTTTTT; CDR3aa: CASSPSLDRGNTGELFF
j_gene: TRBJ2-1; d_gene: -; v_gene: TRBV2; abundance: -; CDR3nt: TGTGCCAGCAGTGGGGAGCTGTCCCCGTTCTTC; CDR3aa: CASSGELSPFF
j_gene: TRBJ2-4; d_gene: -; v_gene: TRBV19; abundance: -; CDR3nt: TGTGCCAGTAGCCTAAGACAACCCTTAGGCTATAAAAACATTCAGTACTTC; CDR3aa: CASSLRQPLGYKNIQYF
j_gene: TRBJ2-2; d_gene: TRBD2; v_gene: TRBV10-3; abundance: -; CDR3nt: TGTGCCATCAGCCGACTAGCGGTAGACACCGGGGAGCTGTTTTTT; CDR3aa: CAISRLAVDTGELFF
j_gene: TRBJ2-1; d_gene: -; v_gene: TRBV11-3; abundance: -; CDR3nt: TGTGCCAGCAGCTACATGTCGGCCCCAAGGGGTGAGCAGTTCTTC; CDR3aa: CASSYMSAPRGEQFF
j_gene: TRBJ1-5; d_gene: -; v_gene: TRBV7-2; abundance: -; CDR3nt: TGTGCCAGCAGCTTCCAGGGAAACCCACAGCCCCAGCATTTT; CDR3aa: CASSFQGNPQPQHF
j_gene: TRBJ2-2; d_gene: TRBD1; v_gene: TRBV10-3; abundance: -; CDR3nt: TGTGCCAGCAAGGGACAGCCGAACACCGGGGAGCTGTTTTTT; CDR3aa: CASKGQPNTGELFF
j_gene: TRBJ2-1; d_gene: -; v_gene: TRBV18; abundance: -; CDR3nt: TGTGCCAGCTCACCTTTGACAGATTACAATGAGCAGTTCTTC; CDR3aa: CASSPLTDYNEQFF
j_gene: TRBJ2-5; d_gene: TRBD1; v_gene: TRBV27; abundance: -; CDR3nt: TGTGCCAGCAGACTCTCGACAGGGGCAGTTGGGGAGACCCAGTACTTC; CDR3aa: CASRLSTGAVGETQYF
j_gene: TRBJ1-2; d_gene: -; v_gene: TRBV7-9; abundance: -; CDR3nt: TGTGCCAGCAGCCCCGCTCGAGGCCAATCCAACTATGGCTACACCTTC; CDR3aa: CASSPARGQSNYGYTF
j_gene: TRBJ1-1; d_gene: -; v_gene: TRBV18; abundance: -; CDR3nt: TGTGCCAGCTCGCCGAACAGGGTTCCTAACACTGAAGCTTTCTTT; CDR3aa: CASSPNRVPNTEAFF
j_gene: TRBJ1-5; d_gene: TRBD1; v_gene: TRBV6-5; abundance: -; CDR3nt: TGTGCCTATGGCGGGACAGGGGGCCATCAGCCCCAGCATTTT; CDR3aa: CAYGGTGGHQPQHF
j_gene: TRBJ1-4; d_gene: TRBD1; v_gene: TRBV27; abundance: -; CDR3nt: TGTGCCAGCAGTTTATTGGGGGGGACAGGGTATCTGGAAAAACTGTTTTTT; CDR3aa: CASSLLGGTGYLEKLFF
j_gene: TRBJ2-1; d_gene: -; v_gene: TRBV10-1; abundance: -; CDR3nt: TGCGCCAGCAGCCTAAGACTAGTTGACAATGAGCAGTTCTTC; CDR3aa: CASSLRLVDNEQFF
j_gene: TRBJ2-3; d_gene: TRBD1; v_gene: TRBV10-3; abundance: few; CDR3nt: TGTGCCATCAGTGAGTCGGGGACAGCCCCAGATACGCAGTATTTT; CDR3aa: CAISESGTAPDTQYF
j_gene: TRBJ2-7; d_gene: TRBD1; v_gene: TRBV6-5; abundance: -; CDR3nt: TGTGCCAGCAGTTACTCCGGGACAGGGGGCTCAAACGAGCAGTACTTC; CDR3aa: CASSYSGTGGSNEQYF
j_gene: TRBJ2-1; d_gene: -; v_gene: TRBV28; abundance: -; CDR3nt: TGTGCCAGCAGCTTAAGCCCAAGGTCTAGCGCGAGTATATACAATGAGCAGTTCTTC; CDR3aa: CASSLSPRSSASIYNEQFF
j_gene: TRBJ1-3; d_gene: TRBD1; v_gene: TRBV30; abundance: -; CDR3nt: TGTGCCTGGAACCGAATAACCGGGACAGCTGGAAACACCATATATTTT; CDR3aa: CAWNRITGTAGNTIYF
j_gene: TRBJ1-3; d_gene: TRBD1; v_gene: TRBV9; abundance: -; CDR3nt: TGTGCCAGCAGCGTAGGGGGACAGGGGGGTTTCTCTGGAAACACCATATATTTT; CDR3aa: CASSVGGQGGFSGNTIYF
j_gene: TRBJ2-1; d_gene: -; v_gene: TRBV5-1; abundance: -; CDR3nt: TGCGCCAGCAGCTTAGACATTTACAATGAGCAGTTCTTC; CDR3aa: CASSLDIYNEQFF
j_gene: TRBJ1-5; d_gene: TRBD1; v_gene: TRBV19; abundance: -; CDR3nt: TGTGCCAGTAGGCCATCGGGACAGGGCCCTCCGAGGCAGCCCCAGCATTTT; CDR3aa: CASRPSGQGPPRQPQHF
j_gene: TRBJ1-1; d_gene: -; v_gene: TRBV28; abundance: -; CDR3nt: TGTGCCAGCATCCCCATCCAGGGTGAAGCTTTCTTT; CDR3aa: CASIPIQGEAFF
j_gene: TRBJ2-2; d_gene: TRBD1; v_gene: TRBV24-1; abundance: -; CDR3nt: TGTGCCACCAGTGAGACTCCCGGGACAGGGGCACAAAGGATAGGCACCGGGGAGCTGTTTTTT; CDR3aa: CATSETPGTGAQRIGTGELFF
j_gene: TRBJ1-1; d_gene: -; v_gene: TRBV7-9; abundance: -; CDR3nt: TGTGCCAGCAGCCTCAGAGGAACAAACTTGAACACTGAAGCTTTCTTT; CDR3aa: CASSLRGTNLNTEAFF
j_gene: TRBJ1-1; d_gene: TRBD1; v_gene: TRBV25-1; abundance: -; CDR3nt: TGTGCCAGCAGTGAGACAGGGGTTAACACTGAAGCTTTCTTT; CDR3aa: CASSETGVNTEAFF
j_gene: TRBJ1-1; d_gene: -; v_gene: TRBV19; abundance: -; CDR3nt: TGTGCCAGTAGGGGAGGAGGCAGCATGAACACTGAAGCTTTCTTT; CDR3aa: CASRGGGSMNTEAFF
j_gene: TRBJ2-5; d_gene: TRBD1; v_gene: TRBV4-3; abundance: few; CDR3nt: TGCGCCAGCAGCCAATCGGGACAGGTCGGGGAGACCCAGTACTTC; CDR3aa: CASSQSGQVGETQYF
j_gene: TRBJ1-5; d_gene: TRBD1; v_gene: TRBV16; abundance: -; CDR3nt: TGTGCCAGCAGCCAGCCCACAGGGGGCCATCAGCCCCAGCATTTT; CDR3aa: CASSQPTGGHQPQHF
j_gene: TRBJ2-7; d_gene: -; v_gene: TRBV24-1; abundance: -; CDR3nt: TGTGCCACCAGTGATTCCCAGGCATTCCACTACGAGCAGTACTTC; CDR3aa: CATSDSQAFHYEQYF
j_gene: TRBJ2-1; d_gene: -; v_gene: TRBV7-9; abundance: few; CDR3nt: TGTGCCAGCAGCTTAGTACGGGCAGGGGGGTTGGACAATGAGCAGTTCTTC; CDR3aa: CASSLVRAGGLDNEQFF
j_gene: TRBJ2-5; d_gene: -; v_gene: TRBV21-1; abundance: -; CDR3nt: TGTGCCAGGGGGGAGCGGGAGGTTAGGGAGACCCAGTACTTC; CDR3aa: CARGEREVRETQYF
j_gene: TRBJ1-3; d_gene: -; v_gene: TRBV7-3; abundance: -; CDR3nt: TGTGCCAGCAGCTTAGGAGGGCCCTCCTCTGGAAACACCATATATTTT; CDR3aa: CASSLGGPSSGNTIYF
j_gene: TRBJ2-4; d_gene: -; v_gene: TRBV21-1; abundance: -; CDR3nt: TGTGCCAGCCGCAGGGTTGTCGGGATAGAAAACATTCAGTACTTC; CDR3aa: CASRRVVGIENIQYF